This TCR beta chain was sequenced for a study of cytomegalovirus exposure and HLA in healthy donors. Overall study: Genotyping showed 75% to 90% of roughly 390 donors falling in the Caucasian-associated ancestry cluster.

The PCR had 60 Vbeta and 13 Jbeta primers. Sequenced by immunoSEQ multiplex PCR; TCRdb stores in-frame clones only, minus some. The sample records 120,000 or so clones, under 70% being singletons. Trimming stripped 4 bases from V and 4 bases from J, with 6 bases between. Germline loops: CDR1 MGHRA, CDR2 YSYEKL. This CDR3 has 12 amino acids. Donors were ostensibly healthy at sampling, although undocumented immune exposures were probable. Sequenced material: PBMCs. The V call is TRBV4-1, the J call TRBJ2-3; D gene uncertain. The sequence came from a man aged 18-30 years in good health and CMV-seronegative. This CDR3 is CASSPRADTQYF. The CDR3 DNA sequence: TGCGCCAGCAGCCCTAGAGCAGATACGCAGTATTTT.